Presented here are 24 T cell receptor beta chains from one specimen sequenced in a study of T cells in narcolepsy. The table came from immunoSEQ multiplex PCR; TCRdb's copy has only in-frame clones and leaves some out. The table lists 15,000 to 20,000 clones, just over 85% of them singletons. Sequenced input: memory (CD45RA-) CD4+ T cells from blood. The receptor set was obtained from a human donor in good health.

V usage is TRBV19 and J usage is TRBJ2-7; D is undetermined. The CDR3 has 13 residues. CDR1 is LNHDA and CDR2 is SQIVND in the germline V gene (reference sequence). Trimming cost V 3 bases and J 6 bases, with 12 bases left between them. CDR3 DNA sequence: TGTGCCAGTAGTATTGCCCTCCCCTTCGAGCAGTACTTC. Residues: CASSIALPFEQYF.

Written as DNA, the CDR3 is TGTGCCAGCAGCACCTCCTCCCCGGGACTAGCGGGCCGCACAGATACGCAGTATTTT. Its translation: CASSTSSPGLAGRTDTQYF. The chain couples TRBV9 to TRBJ2-3; 12 positions match TRBD2. CDR3 length: 19 residues. Germline values: CDR1 SGDLS, CDR2 YYNGEE. Trimming cost V 4 bases and J 1 base; bases outside gene matches: 13.

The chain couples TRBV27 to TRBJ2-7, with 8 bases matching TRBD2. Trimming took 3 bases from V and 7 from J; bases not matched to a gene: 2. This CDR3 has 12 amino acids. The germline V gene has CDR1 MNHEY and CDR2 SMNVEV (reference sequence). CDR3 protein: CASSLPSGEQYF. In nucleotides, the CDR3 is TGTGCCAGCAGTTTGCCTAGCGGGGAGCAGTACTTC.

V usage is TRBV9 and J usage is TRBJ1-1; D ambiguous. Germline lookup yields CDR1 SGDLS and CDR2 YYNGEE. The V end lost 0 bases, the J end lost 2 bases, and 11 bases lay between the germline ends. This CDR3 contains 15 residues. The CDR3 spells CASSVATLGNTEAFF. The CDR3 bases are TGTGCCAGCAGCGTAGCTACATTGGGTAACACTGAAGCTTTCTTT. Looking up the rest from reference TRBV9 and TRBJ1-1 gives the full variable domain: DSGVTQTPKHLITATGQRVTLRCSPRSGDLSVYWYQQSLDQGLQFLIQYYNGEERAKGNILERFSAQQFPDLHSELNLSSLELGDSALYFCASSVATLGNTEAFFGQGTRLTVV.

CDR3 sequence reads: CASSLDGGSYNEQFF. The CDR3 region has the DNA TGTGCCAGCAGCTTAGACGGGGGGTCCTACAATGAGCAGTTCTTC. The V call is TRBV7-6, the J call TRBJ2-1; 7 bases map to TRBD2. V lost 1 base, J lost 1 base, and 1 base stayed unmatched. CDR1 and CDR2 from the germline V gene are SGHVS and FNYEAQ. The CDR3 consists of 15 residues.

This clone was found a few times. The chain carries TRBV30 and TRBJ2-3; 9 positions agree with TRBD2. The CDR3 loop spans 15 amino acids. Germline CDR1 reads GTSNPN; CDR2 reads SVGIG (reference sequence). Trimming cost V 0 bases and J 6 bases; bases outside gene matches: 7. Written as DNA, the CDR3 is TGTGCCTGGAGTGTATGGGCGGGGGGGCCGGATACGCAGTATTTT. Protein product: CAWSVWAGGPDTQYF.

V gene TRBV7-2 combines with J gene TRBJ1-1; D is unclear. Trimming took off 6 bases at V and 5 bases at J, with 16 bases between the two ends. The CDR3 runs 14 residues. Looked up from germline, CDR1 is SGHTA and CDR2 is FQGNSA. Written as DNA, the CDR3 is TGTGCCAGCAGGCTTTATAGGGCGGAAACTGAAGCTTTCTTT. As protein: CASRLYRAETEAFF.

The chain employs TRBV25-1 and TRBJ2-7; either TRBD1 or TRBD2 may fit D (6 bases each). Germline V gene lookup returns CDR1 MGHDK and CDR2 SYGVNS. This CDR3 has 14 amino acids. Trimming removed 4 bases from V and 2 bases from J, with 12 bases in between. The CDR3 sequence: CASSVEGGPYEQYF. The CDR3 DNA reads TGTGCCAGCAGTGTGGAGGGGGGTCCCTACGAGCAGTACTTC.

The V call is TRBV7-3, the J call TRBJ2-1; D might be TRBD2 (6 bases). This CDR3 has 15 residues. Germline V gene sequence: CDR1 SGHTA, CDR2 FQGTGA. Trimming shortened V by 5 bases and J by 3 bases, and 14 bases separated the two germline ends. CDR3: CASSKRRRDYNEQFF. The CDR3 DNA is TGTGCCAGCAGCAAACGGAGGCGGGACTACAATGAGCAGTTCTTC. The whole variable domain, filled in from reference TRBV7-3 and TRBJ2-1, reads GAGVSQTPSNKVTEKGKYVELRCDPISGHTALYWYRQSLGQGPEFLIYFQGTGAADDSGLPNDRFFAVRPEGSVSTLKIQRTERGDSAVYLCASSKRRRDYNEQFFGPGTRLTVL.

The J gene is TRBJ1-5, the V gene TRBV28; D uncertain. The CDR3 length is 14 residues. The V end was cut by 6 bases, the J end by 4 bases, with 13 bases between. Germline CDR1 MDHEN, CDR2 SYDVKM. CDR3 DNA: TGTGCCAGCAGAGATCCAGGTCGGAATCAGCCCCAGCATTTT. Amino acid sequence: CASRDPGRNQPQHF.

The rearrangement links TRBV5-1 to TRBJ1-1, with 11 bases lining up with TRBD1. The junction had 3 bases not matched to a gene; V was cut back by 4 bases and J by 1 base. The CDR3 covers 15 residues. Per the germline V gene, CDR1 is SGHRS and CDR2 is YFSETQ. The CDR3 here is CASSPGQGANTEAFF. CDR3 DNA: TGCGCCAGCAGCCCTGGACAGGGGGCGAACACTGAAGCTTTCTTT. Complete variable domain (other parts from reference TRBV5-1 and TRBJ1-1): KAGVTQTPRYLIKTRGQQVTLSCSPISGHRSVSWYQQTPGQGLQFLFEYFSETQRNKGNFPGRFSGRQFSNSRSEMNVSTLELGDSALYLCASSPGQGANTEAFFGQGTRLTVV.

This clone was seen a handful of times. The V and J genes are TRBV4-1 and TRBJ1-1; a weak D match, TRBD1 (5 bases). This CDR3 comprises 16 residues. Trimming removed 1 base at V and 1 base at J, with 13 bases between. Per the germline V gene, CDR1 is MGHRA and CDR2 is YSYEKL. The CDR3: CASSQVSAGGNTEAFF. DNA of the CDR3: TGCGCCAGCAGCCAAGTTTCTGCGGGGGGGAACACTGAAGCTTTCTTT.

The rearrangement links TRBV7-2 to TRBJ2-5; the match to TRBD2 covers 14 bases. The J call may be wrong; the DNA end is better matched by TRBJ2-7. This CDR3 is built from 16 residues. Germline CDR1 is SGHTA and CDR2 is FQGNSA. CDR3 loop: CASSVTSGGVFYEQYF. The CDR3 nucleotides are TGTGCCAGCAGCGTGACTAGCGGGGGGGTATTCTACGAGCAGTACTTC.

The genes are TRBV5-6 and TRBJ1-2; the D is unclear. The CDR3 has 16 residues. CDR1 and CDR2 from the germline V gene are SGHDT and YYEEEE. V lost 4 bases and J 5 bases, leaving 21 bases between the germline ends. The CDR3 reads CASSHPRTVQVYGYTF. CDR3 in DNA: TGTGCCAGCAGCCACCCCAGGACGGTCCAAGTTTATGGCTACACCTTC.

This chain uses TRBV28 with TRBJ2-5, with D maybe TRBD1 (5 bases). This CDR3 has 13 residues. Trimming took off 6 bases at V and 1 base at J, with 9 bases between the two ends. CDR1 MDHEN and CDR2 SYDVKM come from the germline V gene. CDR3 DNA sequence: TGTGCCAGCAGCCGACAGCTCCAAGAGACCCAGTACTTC. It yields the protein CASSRQLQETQYF.

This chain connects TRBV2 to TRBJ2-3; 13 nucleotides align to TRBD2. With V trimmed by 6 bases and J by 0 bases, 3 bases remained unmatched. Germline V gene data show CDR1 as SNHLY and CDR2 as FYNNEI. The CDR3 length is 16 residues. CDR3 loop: CASRLLAGGSTDTQYF. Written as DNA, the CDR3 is TGTGCCAGCAGACTACTAGCGGGGGGGAGCACAGATACGCAGTATTTT.

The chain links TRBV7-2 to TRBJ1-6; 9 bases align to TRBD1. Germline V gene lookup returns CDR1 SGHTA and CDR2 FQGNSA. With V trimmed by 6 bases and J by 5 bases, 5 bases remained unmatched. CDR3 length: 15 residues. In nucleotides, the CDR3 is TGTGCCAGCAGGAAGGACAGGGGAAATAATTCACCCCTCCACTTT. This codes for CASRKDRGNNSPLHF.

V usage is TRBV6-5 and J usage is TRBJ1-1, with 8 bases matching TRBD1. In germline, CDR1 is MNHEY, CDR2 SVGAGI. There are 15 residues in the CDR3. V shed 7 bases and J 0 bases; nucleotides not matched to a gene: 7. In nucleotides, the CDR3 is TGTGCCAGCATCGGACAGGGAATGATGAACACTGAAGCTTTCTTT. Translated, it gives CASIGQGMMNTEAFF.

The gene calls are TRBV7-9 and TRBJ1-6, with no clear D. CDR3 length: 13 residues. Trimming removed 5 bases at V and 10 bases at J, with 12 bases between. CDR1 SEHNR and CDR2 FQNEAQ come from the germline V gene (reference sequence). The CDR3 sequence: CASSPTWSSPLHF. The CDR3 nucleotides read TGTGCCAGCAGCCCTACTTGGTCCTCACCCCTCCACTTT.

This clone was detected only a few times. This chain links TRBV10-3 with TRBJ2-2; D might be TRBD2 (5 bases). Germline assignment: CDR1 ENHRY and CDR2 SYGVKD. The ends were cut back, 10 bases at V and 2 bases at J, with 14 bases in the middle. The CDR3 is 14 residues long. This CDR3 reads CATNGLANTGELFF. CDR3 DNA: TGTGCCACTAATGGTCTAGCTAACACCGGGGAGCTGTTTTTT.

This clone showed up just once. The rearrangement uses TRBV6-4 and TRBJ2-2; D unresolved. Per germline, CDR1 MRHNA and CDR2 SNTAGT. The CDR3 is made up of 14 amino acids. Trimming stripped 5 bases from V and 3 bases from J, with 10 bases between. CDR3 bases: TGTGCCAGCAGTCGACTTTTTGACACCGGGGAGCTGTTTTTT. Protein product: CASSRLFDTGELFF.

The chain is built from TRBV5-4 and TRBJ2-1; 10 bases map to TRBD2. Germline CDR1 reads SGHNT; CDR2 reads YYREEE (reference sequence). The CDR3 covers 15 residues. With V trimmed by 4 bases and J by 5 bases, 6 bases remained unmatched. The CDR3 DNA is TGTGCCAGCAGCCCCCGGCTAGCGGGGGACAATGAGCAGTTCTTC. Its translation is CASSPRLAGDNEQFF.

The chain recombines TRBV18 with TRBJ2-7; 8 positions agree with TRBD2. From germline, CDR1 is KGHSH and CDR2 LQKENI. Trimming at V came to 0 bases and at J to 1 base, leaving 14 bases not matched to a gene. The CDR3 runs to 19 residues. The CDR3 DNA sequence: TGTGCCAGCTCACCACCGACCGGGAGGGCCAAAGGGGGTTCCTACGAGCAGTACTTC. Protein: CASSPPTGRAKGGSYEQYF.

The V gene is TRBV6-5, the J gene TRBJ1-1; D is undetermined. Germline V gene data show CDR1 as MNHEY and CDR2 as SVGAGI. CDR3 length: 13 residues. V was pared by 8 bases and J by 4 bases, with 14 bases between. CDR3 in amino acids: CASENDVGTEAFF. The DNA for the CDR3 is TGTGCCAGCGAGAACGATGTGGGCACTGAAGCTTTCTTT.